This is a list of T cell receptor beta chains from one sample in a study of T-cell memory formation after mild COVID-19. TCRdb re-called the 5' RACE reads with MiXCR, one entry per CDR3 protein. The sample includes about 340,000 distinct CDR3 sequences, 15% to 20% of them seen just once. The sample was PBMCs or a T cell subset sorted from them (not recorded which). The receptors were sampled from a man aged 18 to 30 who had mild COVID-19 (a few samples of this study predate the infection). Cell type and time point are not known. Each CDR3 is given with its conserved first and last residue. D genes are given only for firm matches. Clone size, where shown, is once, few, many, or a class for clones that have expanded.

V,size,J,D,DNA,CDR3
TRBV5-1,many,TRBJ2-7,TRBD1,TGCGCCAGCAGCCAATCCCCGGACAGGACCTACGAGCAGTACTTC,CASSQSPDRTYEQYF
TRBV11-2,NA,TRBJ2-2,TRBD1,TGTGCCAGCAGCTTAGGGACAGGGTTCCCCGGGGAGCTGTTTTTT,CASSLGTGFPGELFF
TRBV4-1,NA,TRBJ2-7,NA,TGCGCCAGCAGCCAAGCGGGCAAGCGCAGGTCCTACGAGCAGTACTTC,CASSQAGKRRSYEQYF
TRBV2,many,TRBJ1-6,NA,TGTGCCAGCAGTGATCTCAGCTCAGAATCACCCCTCCACTTT,CASSDLSSESPLHF
TRBV12-3/TRBV12-4,few,TRBJ1-5,TRBD1,TGTGCCAGCAGCGGGGGACAGGGGGCTTATAGCAATCAGCCCCAGCATTTT,CASSGGQGAYSNQPQHF
TRBV29-1,NA,TRBJ1-1,NA,TGCAGCGCGCACAGGGACATGGGCACTGAAGCTTTCTTT,CSAHRDMGTEAFF
TRBV12-3/TRBV12-4,NA,TRBJ1-5,NA,TGTGCCAGCAGCCCTACACCAGGGGAGGATCAGCCCCAGCATTTT,CASSPTPGEDQPQHF
TRBV28,NA,TRBJ2-4,NA,TGTGCCAGCAGTGAACGGGGGAGTGTCAAAAACATTCAGTACTTC,CASSERGSVKNIQYF
TRBV7-9,few,TRBJ2-7,TRBD1,TGTGCCAGCAGACAAGCCGGGACAGGGTACATCTACGAGCAGTACTTC,CASRQAGTGYIYEQYF
TRBV7-2,many,TRBJ2-3,NA,TGTGCCAGCAGCCCGCCGGGGTTCACCCTCACAGATACGCAGTATTTT,CASSPPGFTLTDTQYF
TRBV7-3,few,TRBJ1-4,NA,TGTGCCAGCAGCTACCTGAATAATGAAAAACTGTTTTTT,CASSYLNNEKLFF
TRBV5-6,NA,TRBJ2-7,NA,TGTGCCAGCAGCCCGGTGGGGGACACCGCGAAGGAGTACTTC,CASSPVGDTAKEYF
TRBV18,few,TRBJ1-1,NA,TGTGCCAGCTCACCACTCCCTTGGACTGAAGCTTTCTTT,CASSPLPWTEAFF
TRBV12-5,few,TRBJ1-5,TRBD1,TGTGCTAGTGGTTGGCCCGGGTCCGGGACAGGGAATCAGCCCCAGCATTTT,CASGWPGSGTGNQPQHF
TRBV7-2,NA,TRBJ1-6,NA,TGTGCCAGCAGCTTAGGGGGCGGATTCTCCTATAATTCACCCCTCCACTTT,CASSLGGGFSYNSPLHF
TRBV6-2/TRBV6-3,NA,TRBJ2-1,NA,TGTGCCAGCAGTTACGGCCGCAATGAGCAGTTCTTC,CASSYGRNEQFF
TRBV19,few,TRBJ2-1,NA,TGTGCCAGTAGTGAAGGTGAGCAGTTCTTC,CASSEGEQFF
TRBV3-1,NA,TRBJ2-6,NA,TGTGCCAGCAGCCATTATGGGGCCAACGTCCTGACTTTC,CASSHYGANVLTF
TRBV6-5,NA,TRBJ1-1,NA,TGTGCCAGCAGTTACTGGGCCGGACTGAACACTGAAGCTTTCTTT,CASSYWAGLNTEAFF
TRBV24-1,NA,TRBJ2-1,NA,TGTGCCACCAGCGGCCCGGATTGGGCCGGCAACAATGAGCAGTTCTTC,CATSGPDWAGNNEQFF
TRBV12-3/TRBV12-4,few,TRBJ1-6,NA,TGTGCCAGCAGCCTAGGGGAGTCGAGGAATTCACCCCTCCACTTT,CASSLGESRNSPLHF
TRBV12-3/TRBV12-4,many,TRBJ2-7,TRBD2,TGTGCCAGCAGTTACCAGACTAGCGGATCCTACGAGCAGTACTTC,CASSYQTSGSYEQYF
TRBV5-6,NA,TRBJ2-4,NA,TGTGCCAGCAGCTTGGGTGCCACGGAAAACATTCAGTACTTC,CASSLGATENIQYF
TRBV19,few,TRBJ2-1,TRBD1,TGTGCCAGTACCCCACCCACAGGGGACGCGAATGAGCAGTTCTTC,CASTPPTGDANEQFF
TRBV14,NA,TRBJ2-2,NA,TGTGCCAGCAGCCAAGGCAGTAGCTGGAACACCGGGGAGCTGTTTTTT,CASSQGSSWNTGELFF
TRBV11-2,few,TRBJ2-1,TRBD2,TGTGCCAGCAGCTTCCGAGGTAGCGGGAGAAATGAGCAGTTCTTC,CASSFRGSGRNEQFF
TRBV4-1,many,TRBJ1-5,NA,TGCGCCAGCAGCCCCCGACAGGGCAATCAGCCCCAGCATTTT,CASSPRQGNQPQHF
TRBV20-1,few,TRBJ2-3,TRBD2,TGCAGTGCTCCTAGCGGGGGGGCGAAAGATACGCAGTATTTT,CSAPSGGAKDTQYF
TRBV5-4,many,TRBJ1-3,NA,TGTGCCAGCAGCAGCACAGGAACCTCTGGAAACACCATATATTTT,CASSSTGTSGNTIYF
TRBV10-2,NA,TRBJ2-5,TRBD2,TGCGCCAGCACCTCCGGGACTAGCGGGGGGTTCCAAGAGACCCAGTACTTC,CASTSGTSGGFQETQYF
TRBV30,few,TRBJ1-1,NA,TGTGCCTGGAGCCAGGACAGGAACACTGAAGCTTTCTTT,CAWSQDRNTEAFF
TRBV4-3,NA,TRBJ1-6,NA,TGCGCCAGCAGCCAAGATACCCAACTAGATAATTCACCCCTCCACTTT,CASSQDTQLDNSPLHF
TRBV4-1,few,TRBJ2-2,TRBD1,TGCGCCAGCAGCCTCGGGACAGAGAACACCGGGGAGCTGTTTTTT,CASSLGTENTGELFF
TRBV7-9,NA,TRBJ2-3,TRBD2,TGTGCCAGCAGCCCCCGCCCAGCGGGGGGAACAGATACGCAGTATTTT,CASSPRPAGGTDTQYF
TRBV6-2/TRBV6-3,NA,TRBJ2-2,TRBD1,TGTGCCAGCAGGCCAGGGGGCTTGGCCGGGGAGCTGTTTTTT,CASRPGGLAGELFF
TRBV5-6,many,TRBJ2-7,TRBD1,TGTGCCAGCAGCGATCCGGGACAGGGGTTATACGAGCAGTACTTC,CASSDPGQGLYEQYF
TRBV7-2,many,TRBJ2-5,NA,TGTGCCAGCAGCTTATCGACAGGTCCGGGACAAGAGACCCAGTACTTC,CASSLSTGPGQETQYF